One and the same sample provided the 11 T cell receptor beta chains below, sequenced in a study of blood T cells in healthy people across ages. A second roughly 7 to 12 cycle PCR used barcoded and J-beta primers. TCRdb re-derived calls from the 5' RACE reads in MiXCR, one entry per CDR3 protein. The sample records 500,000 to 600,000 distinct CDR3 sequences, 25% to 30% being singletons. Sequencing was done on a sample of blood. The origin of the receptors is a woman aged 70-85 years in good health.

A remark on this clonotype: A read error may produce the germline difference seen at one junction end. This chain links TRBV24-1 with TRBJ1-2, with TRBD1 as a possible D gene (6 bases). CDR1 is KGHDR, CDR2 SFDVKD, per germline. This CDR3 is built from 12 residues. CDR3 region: CATSNQGYGYIF. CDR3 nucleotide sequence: TGTGCCACCAGTAATCAGGGGTATGGCTACATCTTC.

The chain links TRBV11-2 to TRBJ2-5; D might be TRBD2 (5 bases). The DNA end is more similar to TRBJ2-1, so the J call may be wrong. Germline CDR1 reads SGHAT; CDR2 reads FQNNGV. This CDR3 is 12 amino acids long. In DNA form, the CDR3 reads TGTGCCAGCAGCATCGACCGGGGTGAGCAGTTCTTC. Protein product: CASSIDRGEQFF.

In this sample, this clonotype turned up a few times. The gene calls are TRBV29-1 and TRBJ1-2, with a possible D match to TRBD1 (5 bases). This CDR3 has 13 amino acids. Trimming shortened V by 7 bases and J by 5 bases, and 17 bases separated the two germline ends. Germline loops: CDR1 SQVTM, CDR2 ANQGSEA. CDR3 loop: CSAGRTPGYGYTF. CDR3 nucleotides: TGCAGCGCGGGACGCACCCCCGGATATGGCTACACCTTC.

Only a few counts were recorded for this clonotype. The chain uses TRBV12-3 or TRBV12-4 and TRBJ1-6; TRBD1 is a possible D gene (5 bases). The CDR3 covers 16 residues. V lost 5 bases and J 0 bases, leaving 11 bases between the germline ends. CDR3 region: CASSKTAGSYNSPLHF. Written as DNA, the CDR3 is TGTGCCAGCAGTAAGACAGCAGGCTCCTATAATTCACCCCTCCACTTT.

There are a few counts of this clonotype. The CDR3 protein is CASLEAPGANVLTF. CDR3 DNA: TGTGCCAGCTTGGAGGCCCCCGGGGCCAACGTCCTGACTTTC. The chain recombines TRBV6-2 or TRBV6-3 with TRBJ2-6; weak D call: TRBD2 (5 bases). V was trimmed by 8 bases and J by 4 bases, leaving 12 bases between them. Per the germline V gene, CDR1 is MNHEY and CDR2 is SVGEGT. The CDR3 is 14 amino acids.

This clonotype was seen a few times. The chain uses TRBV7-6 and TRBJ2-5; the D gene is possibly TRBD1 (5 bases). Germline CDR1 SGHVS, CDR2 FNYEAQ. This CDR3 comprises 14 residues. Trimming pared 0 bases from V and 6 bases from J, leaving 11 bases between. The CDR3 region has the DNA TGTGCCAGCAGCTTAGCCAGGGAAGTAAAGACCCAGTACTTC. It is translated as CASSLAREVKTQYF.

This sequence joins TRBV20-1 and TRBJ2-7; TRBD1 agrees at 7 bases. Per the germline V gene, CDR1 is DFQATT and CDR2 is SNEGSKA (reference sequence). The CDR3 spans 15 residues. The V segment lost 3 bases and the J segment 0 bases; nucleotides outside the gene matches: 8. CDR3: CSASPTGKSSYEQYF. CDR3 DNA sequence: TGCAGTGCTAGCCCGACAGGGAAGAGCTCCTACGAGCAGTACTTC.

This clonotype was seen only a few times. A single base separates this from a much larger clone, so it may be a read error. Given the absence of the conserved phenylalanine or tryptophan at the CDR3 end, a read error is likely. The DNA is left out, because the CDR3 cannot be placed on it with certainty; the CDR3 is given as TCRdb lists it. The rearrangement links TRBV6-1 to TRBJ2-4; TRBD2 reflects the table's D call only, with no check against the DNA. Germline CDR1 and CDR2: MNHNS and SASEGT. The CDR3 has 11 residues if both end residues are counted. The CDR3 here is CASSVGAGADL.

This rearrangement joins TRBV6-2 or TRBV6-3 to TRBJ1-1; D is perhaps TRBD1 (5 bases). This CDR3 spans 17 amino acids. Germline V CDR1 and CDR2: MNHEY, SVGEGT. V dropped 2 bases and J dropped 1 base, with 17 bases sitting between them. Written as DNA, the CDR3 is TGTGCCAGCAGTTACCTCGGCCCTCAGGGCCCGAACACTGAAGCTTTCTTT. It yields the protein CASSYLGPQGPNTEAFF.

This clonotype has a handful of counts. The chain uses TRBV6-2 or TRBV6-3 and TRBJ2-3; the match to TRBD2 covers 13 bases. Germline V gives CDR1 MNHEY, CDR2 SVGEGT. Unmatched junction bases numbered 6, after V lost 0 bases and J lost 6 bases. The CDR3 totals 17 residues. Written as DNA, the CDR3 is TGTGCCAGCAGTTACTCGAGACTAGCGGGGGGCAAGGATACGCAGTATTTT. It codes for CASSYSRLAGGKDTQYF.

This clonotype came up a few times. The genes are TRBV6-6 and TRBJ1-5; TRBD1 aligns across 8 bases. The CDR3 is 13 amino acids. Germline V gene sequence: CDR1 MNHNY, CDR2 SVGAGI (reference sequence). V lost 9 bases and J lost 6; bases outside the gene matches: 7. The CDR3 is CASSEQGGQPQHF. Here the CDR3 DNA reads TGTGCCAGTTCGGAACAGGGGGGTCAGCCCCAGCATTTT.